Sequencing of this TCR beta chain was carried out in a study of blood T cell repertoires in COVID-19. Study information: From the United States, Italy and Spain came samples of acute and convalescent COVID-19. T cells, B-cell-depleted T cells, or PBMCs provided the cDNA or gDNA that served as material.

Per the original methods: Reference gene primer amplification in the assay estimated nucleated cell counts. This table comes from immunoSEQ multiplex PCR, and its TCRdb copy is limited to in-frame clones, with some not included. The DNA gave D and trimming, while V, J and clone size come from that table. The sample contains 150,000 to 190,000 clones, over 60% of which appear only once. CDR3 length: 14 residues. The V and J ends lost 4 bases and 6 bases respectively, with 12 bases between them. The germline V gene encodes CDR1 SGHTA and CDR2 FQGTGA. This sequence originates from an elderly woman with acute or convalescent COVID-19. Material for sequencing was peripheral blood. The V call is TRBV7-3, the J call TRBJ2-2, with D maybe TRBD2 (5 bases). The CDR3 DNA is TGTGCCAGCAGCTCCGACTATGAAGCCGGGGAGCTGTTTTTT. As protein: CASSSDYEAGELFF.